This entry describes one TCR beta chain. Its antigen remains unknown. Trimming took 3 bases from V and 0 from J; bases not matched to a gene: 2. This CDR3 contains 15 residues. Germline assignment: CDR1 SGHRS and CDR2 YFSETQ. The data derive from a study of OX40 agonist ivuxolimab in advanced cancers. For the study at large: At doses from 0.01 to 10 mg/kg, patients were given intravenous ivuxolimab every 2 weeks.

Study results and caveats: The study found that CD8+ T cells averaged more expanded clones than CD4+.

The repertoire was sequenced with immunoSEQ multiplex PCR; TCRdb's copy has only in-frame clones and lacks some. Of more than 80,000 clones detected, more than 85% appear once; the ten largest clones hold over 0.2%. The sequence was collected from an adult with an advanced solid tumor such as melanoma, head and neck, liver or kidney cancer. The sequences come from CD4+ or CD8+ T cells sorted from blood, collected in a trial of the OX40 agonist ivuxolimab. This rearrangement joins TRBV5-1 to TRBJ2-1; 8 positions match TRBD1. The chain's CDR3 is CASSWDRNSYNEQFF. DNA of the CDR3: TGCGCCAGCAGCTGGGACAGGAACTCCTACAATGAGCAGTTCTTC.